This T cell receptor (beta chain) was sequenced during a study of response to subunit inactivated influenza vaccine. Germline-derived CDR1 and CDR2 are SGHKS and YYEKEE (reference sequence). CDR3 length: 13 amino acids. Trimming left V 0 bases short and J 1 base short, with 4 bases between. TCRdb re-called the RT-PCR reads with MiXCR, one entry per CDR3 protein. The table shows about 160,000 distinct CDR3 sequences, with roughly a tenth occurring only once. This clonotype appeared a few times. Its antigen is still unknown. Overall study findings and caveats: Few new T cells, the authors suggested, are recruited by each seasonal influenza vaccination.

The sample here was non-naive T cells sorted from PBMCs, taken roughly 47 days after vaccination. The chain couples TRBV5-5 to TRBJ2-5; D unresolved. The receptor's source is a man aged 50 to 59 who received an inactivated influenza vaccine. CDR3 in DNA: TGTGCCAGCAGCTTGGTCCCCCAAGAGACCCAGTACTTC. This codes for CASSLVPQETQYF.